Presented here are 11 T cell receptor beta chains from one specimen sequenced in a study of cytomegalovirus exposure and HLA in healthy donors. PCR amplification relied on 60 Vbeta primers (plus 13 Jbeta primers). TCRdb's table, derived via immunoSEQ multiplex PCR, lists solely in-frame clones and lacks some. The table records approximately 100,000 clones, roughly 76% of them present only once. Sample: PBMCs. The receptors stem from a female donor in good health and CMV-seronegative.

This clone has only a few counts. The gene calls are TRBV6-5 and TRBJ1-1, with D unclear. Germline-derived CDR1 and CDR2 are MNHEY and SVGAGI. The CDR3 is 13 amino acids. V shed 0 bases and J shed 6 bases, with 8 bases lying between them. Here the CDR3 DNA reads TGTGCCAGCAGTTACTCGGCGGGCCCTGAAGCTTTCTTT. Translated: CASSYSAGPEAFF.

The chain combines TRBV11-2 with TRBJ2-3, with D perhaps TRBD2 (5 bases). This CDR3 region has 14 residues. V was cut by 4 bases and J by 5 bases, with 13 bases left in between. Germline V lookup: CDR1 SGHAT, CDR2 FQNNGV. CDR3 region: CASSSPLGRDTQYF. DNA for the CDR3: TGTGCCAGCAGCTCACCACTAGGGCGAGATACGCAGTATTTT.

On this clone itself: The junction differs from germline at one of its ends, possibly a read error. The CDR3 loop reads CASSADFYGYNF. The CDR3 DNA reads as TGTGCCAGCAGCGCGGACTTTTATGGCTACAACTTC. The chain is built from TRBV5-8 and TRBJ1-2; D gene ambiguous. The CDR3 consists of 12 residues. CDR1 is SGHTS and CDR2 is YDEGEE in the germline V gene.

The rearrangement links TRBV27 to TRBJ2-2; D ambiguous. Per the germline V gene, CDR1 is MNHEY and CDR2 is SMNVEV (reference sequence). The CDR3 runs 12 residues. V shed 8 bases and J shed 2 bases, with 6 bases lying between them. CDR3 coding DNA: TGTGCCAGCGGCTTTAACACCGGGGAGCTGTTTTTT. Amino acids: CASGFNTGELFF.

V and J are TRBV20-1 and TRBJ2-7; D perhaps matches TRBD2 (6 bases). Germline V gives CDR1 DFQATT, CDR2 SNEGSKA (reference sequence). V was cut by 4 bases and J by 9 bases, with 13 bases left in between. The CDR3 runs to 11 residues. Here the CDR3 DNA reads TGCAGTGCTACGGACGGAGGGAGGCAGTACTTC. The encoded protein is CSATDGGRQYF.

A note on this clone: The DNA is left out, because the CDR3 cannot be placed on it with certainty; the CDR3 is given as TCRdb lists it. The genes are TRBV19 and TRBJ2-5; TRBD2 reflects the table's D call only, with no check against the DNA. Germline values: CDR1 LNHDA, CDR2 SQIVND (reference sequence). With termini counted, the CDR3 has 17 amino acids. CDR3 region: CASVLLAVPLYQETQYF.

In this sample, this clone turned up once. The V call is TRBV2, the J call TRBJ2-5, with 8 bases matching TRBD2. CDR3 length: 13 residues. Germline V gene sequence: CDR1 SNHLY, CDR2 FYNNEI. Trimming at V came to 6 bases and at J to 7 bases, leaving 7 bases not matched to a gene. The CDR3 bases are TGTGCCAGCAGAGGACTAGCACCGGGGACCCAGTACTTC. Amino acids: CASRGLAPGTQYF.

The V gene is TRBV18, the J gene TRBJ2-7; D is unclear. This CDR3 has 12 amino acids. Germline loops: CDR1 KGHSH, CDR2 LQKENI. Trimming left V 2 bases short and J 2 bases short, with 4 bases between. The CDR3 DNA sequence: TGTGCCAGCTCACCAACGGCCTACGAGCAGTACTTC. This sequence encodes CASSPTAYEQYF.

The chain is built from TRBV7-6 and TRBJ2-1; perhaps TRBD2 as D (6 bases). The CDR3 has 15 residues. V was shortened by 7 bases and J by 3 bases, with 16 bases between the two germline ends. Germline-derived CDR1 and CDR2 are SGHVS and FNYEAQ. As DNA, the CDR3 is TGTGCCAGCATCTCACCGGGACTCGACTACAATGAGCAGTTCTTC. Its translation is CASISPGLDYNEQFF.

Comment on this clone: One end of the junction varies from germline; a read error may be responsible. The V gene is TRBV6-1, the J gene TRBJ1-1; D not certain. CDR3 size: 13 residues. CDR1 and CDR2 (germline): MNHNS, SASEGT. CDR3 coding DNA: TGTGCCAGCAGTGAAGCGCTTCGAAGCACAGTGAAATGG. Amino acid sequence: CASSEALRSTVKW.

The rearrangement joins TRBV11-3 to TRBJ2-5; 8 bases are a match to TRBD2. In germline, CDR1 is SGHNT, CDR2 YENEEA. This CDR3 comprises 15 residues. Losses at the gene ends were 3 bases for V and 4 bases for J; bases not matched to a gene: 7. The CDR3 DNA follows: TGTGCCAGCAGCTTGGGAGCGGGAGTTTCAGAGACCCAGTACTTC. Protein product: CASSLGAGVSETQYF.